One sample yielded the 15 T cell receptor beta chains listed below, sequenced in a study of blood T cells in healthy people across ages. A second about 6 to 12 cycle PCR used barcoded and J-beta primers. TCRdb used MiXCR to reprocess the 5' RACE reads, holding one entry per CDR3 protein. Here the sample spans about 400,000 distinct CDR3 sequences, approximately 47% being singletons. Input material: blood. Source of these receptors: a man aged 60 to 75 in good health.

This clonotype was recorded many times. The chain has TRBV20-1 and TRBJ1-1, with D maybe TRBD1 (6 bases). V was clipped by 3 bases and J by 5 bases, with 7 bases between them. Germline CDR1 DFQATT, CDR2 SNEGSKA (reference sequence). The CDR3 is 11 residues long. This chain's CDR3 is CSARGATEAFF. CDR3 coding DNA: TGCAGTGCTAGGGGGGCGACTGAAGCTTTCTTT.

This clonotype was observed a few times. The CDR3 is CASSQGLAGLRETQYF. CDR3 nucleotide sequence: TGTGCCAGCAGCCAAGGACTAGCGGGTTTGCGAGAGACCCAGTACTTC. V gene TRBV14 combines with J gene TRBJ2-5; 10 bases fit TRBD2. This CDR3 comprises 16 residues. Germline V lookup: CDR1 SGHDN, CDR2 FVKESK. With 1 base clipped from V and 4 bases from J, the junction kept 6 bases outside the gene matches.

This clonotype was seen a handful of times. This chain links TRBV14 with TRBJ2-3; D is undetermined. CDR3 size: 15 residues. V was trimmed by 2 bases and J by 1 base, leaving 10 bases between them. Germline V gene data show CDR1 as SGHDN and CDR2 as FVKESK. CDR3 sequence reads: CASSQLKTRTDTQYF. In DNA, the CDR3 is TGTGCCAGCAGCCAACTCAAGACTCGCACAGATACGCAGTATTTT.

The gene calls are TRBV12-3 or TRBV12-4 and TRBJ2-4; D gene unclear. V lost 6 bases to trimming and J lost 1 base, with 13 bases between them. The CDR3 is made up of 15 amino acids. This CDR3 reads CASSSPLVAKNIQYF. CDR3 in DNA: TGTGCCAGCAGCTCCCCGCTAGTGGCCAAAAACATTCAGTACTTC.

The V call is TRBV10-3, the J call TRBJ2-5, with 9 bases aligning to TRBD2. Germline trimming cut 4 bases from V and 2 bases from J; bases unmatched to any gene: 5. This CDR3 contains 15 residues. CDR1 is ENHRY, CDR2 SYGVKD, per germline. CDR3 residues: CAISALAGIQETQYF. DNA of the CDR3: TGTGCCATCAGTGCGCTAGCGGGGATTCAAGAGACCCAGTACTTC.

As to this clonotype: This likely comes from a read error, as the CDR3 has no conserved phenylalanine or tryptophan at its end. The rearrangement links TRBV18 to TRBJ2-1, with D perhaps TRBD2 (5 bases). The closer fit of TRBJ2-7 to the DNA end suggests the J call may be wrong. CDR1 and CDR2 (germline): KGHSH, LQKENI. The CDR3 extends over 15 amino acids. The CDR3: CASSPRTSGAYEQYL. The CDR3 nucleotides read TGTGCCAGCTCACCACGGACGAGCGGAGCCTACGAGCAGTACCTC.

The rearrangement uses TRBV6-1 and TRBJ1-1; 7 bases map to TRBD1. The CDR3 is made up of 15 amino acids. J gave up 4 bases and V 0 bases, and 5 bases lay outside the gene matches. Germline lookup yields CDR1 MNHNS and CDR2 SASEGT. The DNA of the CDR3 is TGTGCCAGCAGTGAAGCGGACAGGTTGAGCACTGAAGCTTTCTTT. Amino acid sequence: CASSEADRLSTEAFF.

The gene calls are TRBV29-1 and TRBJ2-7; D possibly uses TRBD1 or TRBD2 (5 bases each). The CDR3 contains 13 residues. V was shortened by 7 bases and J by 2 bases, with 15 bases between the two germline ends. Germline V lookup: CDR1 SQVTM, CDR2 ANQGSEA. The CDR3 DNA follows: TGCAGCGCGACGGGCAGGGACCCCTACGAGCAGTACTTC. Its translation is CSATGRDPYEQYF.

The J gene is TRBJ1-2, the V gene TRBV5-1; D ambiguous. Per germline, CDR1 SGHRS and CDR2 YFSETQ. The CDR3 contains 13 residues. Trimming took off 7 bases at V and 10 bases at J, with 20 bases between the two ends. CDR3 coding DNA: TGCGCCAGCCCCCCCTTGGCAGTGATGAACTACACCTTC. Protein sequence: CASPPLAVMNYTF.

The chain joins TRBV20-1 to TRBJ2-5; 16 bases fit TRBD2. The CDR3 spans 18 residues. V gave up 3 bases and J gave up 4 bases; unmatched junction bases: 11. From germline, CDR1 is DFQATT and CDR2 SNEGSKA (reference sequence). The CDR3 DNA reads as TGCAGTGCTAGTAGACCGGGACTAGCGGGGGGGTCTGGAGAGACCCAGTACTTC. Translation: CSASRPGLAGGSGETQYF.

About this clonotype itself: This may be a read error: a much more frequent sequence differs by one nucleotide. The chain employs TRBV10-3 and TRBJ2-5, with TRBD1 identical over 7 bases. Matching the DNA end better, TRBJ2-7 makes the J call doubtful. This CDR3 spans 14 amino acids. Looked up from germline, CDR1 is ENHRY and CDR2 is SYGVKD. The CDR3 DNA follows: TGTACCTCCCAGGGGGAACAGGGCGCCTACGAGCAGTACTTC. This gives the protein CTSQGEQGAYEQYF.

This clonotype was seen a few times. CDR3 sequence reads: CASTMGRGQYNEQFF. The CDR3 DNA reads as TGTGCCAGCACCATGGGGAGGGGACAATACAATGAGCAGTTCTTC. The genes are TRBV7-2 and TRBJ2-1; D perhaps matches TRBD2 (7 bases). V gave up 7 bases and J gave up 4 bases, with 17 bases separating them. The CDR3 runs 15 residues. Germline V gene data show CDR1 as SGHTA and CDR2 as FQGNSA.

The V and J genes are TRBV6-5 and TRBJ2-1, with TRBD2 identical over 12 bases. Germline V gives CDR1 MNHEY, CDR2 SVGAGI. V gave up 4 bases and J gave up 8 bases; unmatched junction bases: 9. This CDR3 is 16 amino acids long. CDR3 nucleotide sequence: TGTGCCAGCAGTTCGGCTAGCGGGAGGGCTAAGGATGAGCAGTTCTTC. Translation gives CASSSASGRAKDEQFF.

CDR3 DNA: TGCAGTGCTAGAGCTCGGTCGGGTAGCGGGTCTTCCTACGAGCAGTACTTC. It encodes CSARARSGSGSSYEQYF. The chain uses TRBV20-1 and TRBJ2-7; 7 bases line up with TRBD2. Trimming removed 1 base from V and 1 base from J; junction bases left unmatched: 13. The CDR3 runs 17 residues. Germline V CDR1 and CDR2: DFQATT, SNEGSKA (reference sequence).

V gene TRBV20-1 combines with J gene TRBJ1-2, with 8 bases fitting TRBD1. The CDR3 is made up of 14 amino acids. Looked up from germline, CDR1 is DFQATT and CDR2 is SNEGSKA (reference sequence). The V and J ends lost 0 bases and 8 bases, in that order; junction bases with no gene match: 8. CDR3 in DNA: TGCAGTGCTAGAGAGGCAGGGGGCGCAGGCGGCTACACCTTC. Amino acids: CSAREAGGAGGYTF.